Detailed here is one T cell receptor (beta chain). The record originates from a study of shared clonotypes between healthy human individuals. Germline trimming cut 1 base from V and 4 bases from J; bases unmatched to any gene: 11. The CDR3 totals 17 residues. Germline-derived CDR1 and CDR2 are SEHNR and FQNEAQ (reference sequence). Some 92 million PBMCs per unsorted sample were used for genomic DNA. The assay ran at deep level. For each subset, genomic DNA was distributed in equal portions over several immunoSEQ plates. Original processing methods: For the immunoSEQ data, sequences were junction-only without quality scores, so filtering differed. Sequencing used immunoSEQ multiplex PCR; TCRdb keeps in-frame clones, though not all of them. V and J calls and clone size are as listed in that table; D and trimming were resolved from the DNA. The data show roughly 500,000 clones, around 80% seen once.

This sequence was found in a woman between 40 and 50 years old in good health. Some clones in this sample may be carry-over from other donors' samples. Sequenced: PBMCs. The rearrangement joins TRBV7-9 to TRBJ2-7; 9 bases fit TRBD2. The CDR3 coding sequence is TGTGCCAGCAGCTTAGTCCGTAGCGGGAGTGGGGCATACGAGCAGTACTTC. Protein sequence: CASSLVRSGSGAYEQYF.